This T cell receptor (beta chain) was found in a study of identical twins. The germline gives CDR1 MGHDK, CDR2 SYGVNS. This CDR3 is built from 14 residues. The V and J ends lost 3 bases and 10 bases, in that order; junction bases with no gene match: 5. TCRdb fed the 5' RACE reads into MiXCR, producing one record per CDR3 protein. The sample gives hundreds of thousands of distinct CDR3 sequences, about 20% of which show up once; around 4.4% is in the top ten. In addition, the sample was reused for a study of T cells expressing NK-cell markers. That report adds: The study drew TCR beta repertoires from sorted CD3+CD56+NKG2C+, CD3+CD56+NKG2C- and CD3+CD56-NKG2C+ T cells. Sorting of alpha-beta TCR T cells alone was achieved in several experiments with an anti-gamma-delta TCR antibody.

Source material: PBMCs. This TCR was recovered from a woman younger than 30 in good health. The V gene is TRBV25-1, the J gene TRBJ2-1; 11 bases are a match to TRBD2. The CDR3 sequence: CASSDLAGGFEQFF. In DNA form, the CDR3 reads TGTGCCAGCAGTGATCTAGCGGGGGGTTTCGAGCAGTTCTTC.